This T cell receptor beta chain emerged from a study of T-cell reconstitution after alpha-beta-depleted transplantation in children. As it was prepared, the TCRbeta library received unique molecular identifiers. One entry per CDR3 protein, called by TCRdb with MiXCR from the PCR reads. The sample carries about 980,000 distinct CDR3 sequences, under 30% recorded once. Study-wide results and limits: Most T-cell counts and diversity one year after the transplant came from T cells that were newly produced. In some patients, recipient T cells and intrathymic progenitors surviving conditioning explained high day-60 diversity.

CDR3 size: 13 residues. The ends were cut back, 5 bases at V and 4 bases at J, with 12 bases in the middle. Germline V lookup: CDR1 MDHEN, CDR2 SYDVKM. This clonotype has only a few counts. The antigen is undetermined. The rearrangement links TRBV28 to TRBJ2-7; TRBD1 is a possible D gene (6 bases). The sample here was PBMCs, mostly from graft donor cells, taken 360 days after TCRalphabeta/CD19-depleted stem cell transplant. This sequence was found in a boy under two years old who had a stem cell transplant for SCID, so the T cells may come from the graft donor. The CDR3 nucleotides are TGTGCCAGCAGTCCTCGGACAGTTTACGAGCAGTACTTC. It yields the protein CASSPRTVYEQYF. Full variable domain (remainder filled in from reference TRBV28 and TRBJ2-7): DVKVTQSSRYLVKRTGEKVFLECVQDMDHENMFWYRQDPGLGLRLIYFSYDVKMKEKGDIPEGYSVSREKKERFSLILESASTNQTSMYLCASSPRTVYEQYFGPGTRLTVT.